These T cell receptor beta chains were read from a single sample in a study of T cell responses to AZD1222 COVID-19 vaccine. Some clones are missing from TCRdb's copy, which holds only in-frame ones; the method was immunoSEQ multiplex PCR. The sample records 95,000 to 100,000 clones, around nine tenths being singletons. The input for sequencing was peripheral blood, taken on day 0 of AZD1222 vaccination. These TCRs come from an adult in good health. Both conserved end residues are part of each CDR3. D genes are given only for firm matches. The size of a clone is reported for some rows only, either as once, few or many, or as a class for expanded clones.

V: TRBV7-9; D: .; size: .; J: TRBJ1-5; DNA: TGTGCCAGCAGCTTAACGGGAGATCAGCCCCAGCATTTT; CDR3: CASSLTGDQPQHF
V: TRBV4-3; D: .; size: .; J: TRBJ1-5; DNA: TGCGCCAGCAGCCAAGATATAGGTCCTAATCAGCCCCAGCATTTT; CDR3: CASSQDIGPNQPQHF
V: TRBV10-3; D: .; size: once; J: TRBJ1-2; DNA: TGTGCCATTGCCGGTGGGCAGTCATATGGCTACACCTTC; CDR3: CAIAGGQSYGYTF
V: TRBV5-6; D: .; size: once; J: TRBJ2-6; DNA: TGTGCCAGCAGCCTACGGGGATCATCCTCTGGGGCCAACGTCCTGACTTTC; CDR3: CASSLRGSSSGANVLTF
V: TRBV6-2/TRBV6-3; D: .; size: .; J: TRBJ1-1; DNA: TGTGCCAGCAGTTACGACAGGAATGCTCCTGAAGCTTTCTTT; CDR3: CASSYDRNAPEAFF
V: TRBV5-1; D: .; size: .; J: TRBJ1-3; DNA: TGCGCCAGCAGCTTGGGGGCCAGGAGCTCTGGAAACACCATATATTTT; CDR3: CASSLGARSSGNTIYF
V: TRBV4-1; D: TRBD1; size: once; J: TRBJ1-2; DNA: TGCGCCAGCAGCCAAGAAGGGGGGACAGGAGGCTACACCTTC; CDR3: CASSQEGGTGGYTF
V: TRBV27; D: .; size: few; J: TRBJ1-1; DNA: TGTGCCAGCAAAGGACACTTTGAAGCTTTCTTT; CDR3: CASKGHFEAFF
V: TRBV4-3; D: TRBD2; size: .; J: TRBJ2-2; DNA: TGCGCCAGCAGCCTTCGGACTAGCGGGAACACCGGGGAGCTGTTTTTT; CDR3: CASSLRTSGNTGELFF
V: TRBV7-2; D: .; size: .; J: TRBJ2-5; DNA: TGTGCCAGCAGCATACCCCCTGCGACCCAGTACTTC; CDR3: CASSIPPATQYF
V: TRBV5-1; D: .; size: .; J: TRBJ2-1; DNA: TGCGCCAGCAGCTTGGCTAGGGAGTCCTACAATGAGCAGTTCTTC; CDR3: CASSLARESYNEQFF
V: TRBV28; D: .; size: .; J: TRBJ1-4; DNA: TGTGCCAGCAGCAACCCTGGGGCAACTAATGAAAAACTGTTTTTT; CDR3: CASSNPGATNEKLFF
V: TRBV15; D: .; size: .; J: TRBJ1-5; DNA: TGTGCCACCAGCAGAGGCAACAGGGTAGGTCAGCCCCAGCATTTT; CDR3: CATSRGNRVGQPQHF
V: TRBV7-3; D: TRBD1; size: .; J: TRBJ2-1; DNA: TGTGCCAGCAGCGGGACAGGGGGGATCTACAATGAGCAGTTCTTC; CDR3: CASSGTGGIYNEQFF
V: TRBV27; D: .; size: once; J: TRBJ2-1; DNA: TGTGCCAGCAGTTTATCAGGGGGGAATGAGCAGTTCTTC; CDR3: CASSLSGGNEQFF
V: TRBV5-1; D: .; size: .; J: TRBJ1-1; DNA: TGCGCCAGCAGCTTGGGCCGCGTCAAGAACACTGAAGCTTTCTTT; CDR3: CASSLGRVKNTEAFF
V: TRBV5-4; D: TRBD1; size: .; J: TRBJ2-5; DNA: TGTGCCAGCAGCGGGACAGGCTGGGAGACCCAGTACTTC; CDR3: CASSGTGWETQYF
V: TRBV7-2; D: TRBD1; size: .; J: TRBJ1-5; DNA: TGTGCCAGCAGCCCGACAGGGAGTGGGCCCCAGCATTTT; CDR3: CASSPTGSGPQHF
V: TRBV7-3; D: TRBD1; size: once; J: TRBJ1-4; DNA: TGTGCCAGCAGCAAGAACAGGGGAGTGGGTGAAAAACTGTTTTTT; CDR3: CASSKNRGVGEKLFF
V: TRBV27; D: .; size: .; J: TRBJ2-7; DNA: TGTGCCAGCACCCCCAGGCCAGGTACGCCCTACGAGCAGTACTTC; CDR3: CASTPRPGTPYEQYF
V: TRBV7-3; D: .; size: .; J: TRBJ2-3; DNA: TGTGCCAGCAGCGCCTTCCGACATGATACGCAGTATTTT; CDR3: CASSAFRHDTQYF
V: TRBV7-6; D: TRBD2; size: .; J: TRBJ2-1; DNA: TGTGCCAGCAGCTCGGAGGCGGGAGAATTGGATGAGCAGTTCTTC; CDR3: CASSSEAGELDEQFF
V: TRBV6-5; D: .; size: .; J: TRBJ2-2; DNA: TGTGCCAGCACCCAGGGGATTCCCACCGGGGAGCTGTTTTTT; CDR3: CASTQGIPTGELFF
V: TRBV6-5; D: TRBD1; size: once; J: TRBJ2-5; DNA: TGTGCCAGCAGTTCCGGGACAGGCCAAGAGACCCAGTACTTC; CDR3: CASSSGTGQETQYF
V: TRBV15; D: TRBD2; size: .; J: TRBJ2-1; DNA: TGTGCCACCAGCAGAGATTTGCCTAGCGGCAATGAGCAGTTCTTC; CDR3: CATSRDLPSGNEQFF
V: TRBV28; D: .; size: .; J: TRBJ1-1; DNA: TGTGCCAGCAGTTTAAGGAGGCTGCAAAGCACTGAAGCTTTCTTT; CDR3: CASSLRRLQSTEAFF
V: TRBV12-5; D: .; size: .; J: TRBJ2-4; DNA: TGTGCTAGTGCCGTTCTTCGGCTGGCCAAAAACATTCAGTACTTC; CDR3: CASAVLRLAKNIQYF
V: TRBV30; D: TRBD1; size: once; J: TRBJ1-2; DNA: TGTGCCTGGAGTAGCGGGACAGGGGATGGCTACACCTTC; CDR3: CAWSSGTGDGYTF
V: TRBV9; D: TRBD2; size: .; J: TRBJ2-1; DNA: TGTGCCAGCAGCGTAGCCGGGACTAGCCGGAACAATGAGCAGTTCTTC; CDR3: CASSVAGTSRNNEQFF
V: TRBV19; D: .; size: .; J: TRBJ1-2; DNA: TGTGCCAGTACCTCTGCACAGGGAAGCGGCTACACCTTC; CDR3: CASTSAQGSGYTF
V: TRBV11-2; D: .; size: .; J: TRBJ1-1; DNA: TGTGCCAGCAGCTTAGGTGGGGTGGGCACTGAAGCTTTCTTT; CDR3: CASSLGGVGTEAFF
V: TRBV24-1; D: .; size: .; J: TRBJ1-5; DNA: TGTGCCACCAGTGATCGTAGGTTCAATCAGCCCCAGCATTTT; CDR3: CATSDRRFNQPQHF
V: TRBV7-9; D: .; size: .; J: TRBJ2-1; DNA: TGTGCCAGCAGCCTAAAGGGGGACGCCCAATACAATGAGCAGTTCTTC; CDR3: CASSLKGDAQYNEQFF
V: TRBV15; D: .; size: few; J: TRBJ1-1; DNA: TGTGCCACCAGCAGAGGGGGAGCGAACACTGAAGCTTTCTTT; CDR3: CATSRGGANTEAFF
V: TRBV27; D: .; size: .; J: TRBJ2-1; DNA: TGTGCCAGCAGTTTTTTGCCCCGGGGGGCCTCCTACAATGAGCAGTTCTTC; CDR3: CASSFLPRGASYNEQFF